Here is one T cell receptor (beta chain) with its context. Its antigen is not identified. The data were obtained in a study of cytomegalovirus exposure and HLA in healthy donors. The primer mix had 60 Vbeta and 13 Jbeta primers. Here immunoSEQ multiplex PCR was the method, and the copy in TCRdb shows in-frame clones only, minus some. The sample holds over 150,000 clones, 82% seen once. General study points: In a later analysis, a missense DCLRE1C variant was linked to TCR beta V- and J-gene trimming. In a later analysis, common viral pathogens appeared linked to several of the most significant clusters.

The V gene end was trimmed by 0 bases and the J gene end by 3 bases; junction bases not matched to a gene: 8. This CDR3 has 18 residues. The germline V gene has CDR1 SGHKS and CDR2 YYEKEE (reference sequence). The TCR originated in a man aged 50 or older in good health and CMV-seropositive. The chain links TRBV5-5 to TRBJ2-5; 13 bases fit TRBD2. Specimen: PBMCs. In DNA form, the CDR3 reads TGTGCCAGCAGCTTGGGGTCGACTAGCGGGGGGCGAAAAGAGACCCAGTACTTC. This encodes CASSLGSTSGGRKETQYF.